This TCR beta chain is from a study of T cells expressing NK-cell markers. Making the TCR beta cDNA relied on 5'RACE template switching with UMIs. TCRdb re-called the 5' RACE reads; every CDR3 protein appears as one record, without DNA. Seen in this sample are over 350,000 distinct CDR3 sequences; the ten most common clones hold about 10%. The source is a woman between 50 and 59 years old in good health. Material for sequencing was blood T cells: a sorted CD56 or NKG2C T cell subset, CD4+ or CD8+ T cells, or bulk PBMC T cells (not recorded which).

The CDR3 reads CSARPRAHVGEQFF. V and J are TRBV20-1 and TRBJ2-1; without DNA, the TCRdb call of TRBD1 cannot be checked. The V gene's germline CDR1 is DFQATT and CDR2 SNEGSKA (reference sequence). The CDR3 spans 14 residues.